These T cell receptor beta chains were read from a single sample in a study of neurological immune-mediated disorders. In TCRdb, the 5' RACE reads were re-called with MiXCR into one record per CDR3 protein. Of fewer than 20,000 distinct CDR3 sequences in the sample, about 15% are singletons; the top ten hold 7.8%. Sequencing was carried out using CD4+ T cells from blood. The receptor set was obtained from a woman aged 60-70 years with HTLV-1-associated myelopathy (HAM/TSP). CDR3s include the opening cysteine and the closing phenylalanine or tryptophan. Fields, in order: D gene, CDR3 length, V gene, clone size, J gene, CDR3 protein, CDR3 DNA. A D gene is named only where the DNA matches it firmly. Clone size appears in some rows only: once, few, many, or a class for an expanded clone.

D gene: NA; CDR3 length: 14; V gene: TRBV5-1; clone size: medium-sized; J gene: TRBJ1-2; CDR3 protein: CASSLDGWRDGYTF; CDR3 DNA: TGCGCCAGCAGCTTGGACGGATGGCGGGATGGCTACACCTTC
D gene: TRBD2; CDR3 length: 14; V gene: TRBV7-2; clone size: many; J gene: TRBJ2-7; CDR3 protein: CASSLTSGRAEQYF; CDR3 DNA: TGTGCCAGCAGCTTGACTAGCGGGAGGGCCGAGCAGTACTTC
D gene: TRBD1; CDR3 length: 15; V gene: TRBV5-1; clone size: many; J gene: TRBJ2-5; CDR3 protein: CASSSGQGSQETQYF; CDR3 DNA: TGCGCCAGCAGCTCGGGACAGGGGTCCCAAGAGACCCAGTACTTC
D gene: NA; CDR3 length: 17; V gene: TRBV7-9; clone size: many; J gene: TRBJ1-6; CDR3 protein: CASSLAVGSSYNSPLHF; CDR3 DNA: TGTGCCAGCAGCTTGGCGGTAGGAAGCTCCTATAATTCACCCCTCCACTTT
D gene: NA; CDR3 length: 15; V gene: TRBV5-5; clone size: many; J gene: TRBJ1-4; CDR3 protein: CASSLYGMGREKLFF; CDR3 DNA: TGTGCCAGCAGCTTGTACGGGATGGGAAGAGAAAAACTGTTTTTT
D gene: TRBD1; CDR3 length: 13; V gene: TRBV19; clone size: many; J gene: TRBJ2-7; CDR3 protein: CASSTGQGHEQYF; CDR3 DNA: TGTGCCAGTAGTACGGGACAGGGCCACGAGCAGTACTTC
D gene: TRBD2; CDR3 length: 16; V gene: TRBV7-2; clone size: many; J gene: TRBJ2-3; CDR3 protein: CASSPSPAGGTDTQYF; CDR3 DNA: TGTGCCAGCAGCCCTTCGCCAGCGGGGGGGACCGATACGCAGTATTTT
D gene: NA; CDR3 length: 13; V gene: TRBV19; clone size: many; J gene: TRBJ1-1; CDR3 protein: CASTDWENTEAFF; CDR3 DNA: TGTGCCAGTACGGACTGGGAGAACACTGAAGCTTTCTTT
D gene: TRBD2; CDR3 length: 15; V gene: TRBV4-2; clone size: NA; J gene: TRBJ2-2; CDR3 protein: CASSQSGAGTGELFF; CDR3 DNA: TGTGCCAGCAGCCAAAGCGGGGCGGGCACCGGGGAGCTGTTTTTT
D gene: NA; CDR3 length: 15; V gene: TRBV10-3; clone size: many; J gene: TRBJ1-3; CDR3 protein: CATNPGPSSGNTIYF; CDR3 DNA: TGTGCCACCAACCCTGGACCGAGCTCTGGAAACACCATATATTTT
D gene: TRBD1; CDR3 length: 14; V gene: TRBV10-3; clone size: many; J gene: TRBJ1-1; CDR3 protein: CAAGGQGLNTEAFF; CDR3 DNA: TGTGCCGCAGGAGGACAGGGACTGAACACTGAAGCTTTCTTT
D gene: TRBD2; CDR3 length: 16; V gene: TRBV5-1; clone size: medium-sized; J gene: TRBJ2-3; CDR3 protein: CASSRRTSGSTDTQYF; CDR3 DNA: TGCGCCAGCAGCCGCCGGACTAGCGGAAGCACAGATACGCAGTATTTT
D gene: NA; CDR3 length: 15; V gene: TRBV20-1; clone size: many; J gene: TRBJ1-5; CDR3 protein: CSARVATGQTQPQHF; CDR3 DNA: TGCAGTGCTAGAGTCGCCACAGGTCAAACCCAGCCCCAGCATTTT
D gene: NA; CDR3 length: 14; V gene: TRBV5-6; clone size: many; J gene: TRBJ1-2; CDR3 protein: CASSPYPGLYGYTF; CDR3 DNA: TGTGCCAGCAGCCCTTACCCGGGACTTTATGGCTACACCTTC
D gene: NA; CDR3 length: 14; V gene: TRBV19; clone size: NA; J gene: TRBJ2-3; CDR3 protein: CASSMAPGGDTQYF; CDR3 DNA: TGTGCCAGTAGTATGGCACCTGGCGGGGATACGCAGTATTTT
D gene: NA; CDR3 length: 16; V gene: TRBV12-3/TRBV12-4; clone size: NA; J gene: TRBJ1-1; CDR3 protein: CASSRRSGQYNTEAFF; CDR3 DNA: TGTGCCAGCAGTCGCCGATCCGGGCAGTATAACACTGAAGCTTTCTTT